The subject of this entry is one T cell receptor beta chain. It has no known antigen specificity. No base qualities exist here, and no much larger clone lies one base off it. Whole blood was collected in K2EDTA tubes by collaborating institutions according to the institutions' own protocols. For TCRbeta analysis, collaborators shipped samples as frozen whole blood, isolated PBMCs, or DNA extracted from either of those sample types. The data originate from a study of blood T cell repertoires in COVID-19 (dated by TCRdb to the early 2020s). Some background on the complete study: Collaborator samples came from the United States, Italy and Spain and covered acute and convalescent phases of COVID-19. Sample metadata almost always included a de-identified subject ID, COVID-19 status, age in years and sex. The material from the prospective study consisted of cDNA or gDNA derived from T cells, B-cell-depleted T cells, or PBMCs. Where available, HLA class I and class II types were taken from metadata supplied by the sample provider and were not determined by assay-based typing. Samples came from the ongoing ImmuneRACE study (first 160 participants) plus 1,254 subjects from 6 global collaborators. The repertoires were made available in a free public database intended to serve as a resource for research on the immune response to SARS-CoV-2. Subjects who had been exposed to COVID-19, were actively infected with it, or had recovered from it provided the deeply sampled blood TCRbeta repertoires that made up the dataset.

Between the V and J ends, shortened by 1 base and 8 bases respectively, the junction contains 16 bases. CDR1 SGHRS and CDR2 YFSETQ are derived from the germline V gene. The CDR3 goes from the cysteine to the phenylalanine over 15 residues. The kept DNA is CDR3 alone, 45 bases in frame from the first base. Points the paper makes about the study in general: The amount of clinical and demographic metadata varied by source and participant and was provided uncurated.

TCRbeta CDR3 regions were amplified from genomic DNA using the immunoSEQ Assay, a bias-controlled multiplex PCR. From the authors' description of their analysis: Within the assay, amplification of reference gene primers was used to estimate how many nucleated cells each sample contained. Sequence reads were collapsed and filtered to measure the absolute abundance of every unique TCRbeta CDR3 rearrangement. Productive Simpson clonality was computed per sample as the square root of Simpson's diversity index over productive rearrangements. TCRdb carries this immuneACCESS record with in-frame sequences only. Its versions omit some clonotypes, under half of them owing to an unresolved V gene in the studies checked, with the rest unexplained. V, J and clone size are those of that table, while D and trimming were read from the DNA. The sample profile shows 190,000 or so clones; around 87% of them were found once. Around 2.5% of the sample goes to the ten largest clones.

Material for sequencing was peripheral blood. The origin of this receptor is a man aged 35-49 years with active or convalescent COVID-19. The rearrangement combines TRBV5-1 with TRBJ1-5, with the D segment identity uncertain. Here is the DNA: TGCGCCAGCAGCTTGAACAGTCCAAGTTTTGAGCCCCAGCATTTT. Its translation is CASSLNSPSFEPQHF. Outside the CDR3, residues come from the reference TRBV5-1 and TRBJ1-5 proteins, so the full variable domain is: KAGVTQTPRYLIKTRGQQVTLSCSPISGHRSVSWYQQTPGQGLQFLFEYFSETQRNKGNFPGRFSGRQFSNSRSEMNVSTLELGDSALYLCASSLNSPSFEPQHFGDGTRLSIL.